This T cell receptor beta chain was identified in a study of tumour-infiltrating T cells in Burkitt lymphoma. Study at large: Repertoire clonality predicted overall and progression-free survival.

Germline-derived CDR1 and CDR2 are MDHEN and SYDVKM. The CDR3 has 19 amino acids. V dropped 4 bases and J dropped 9; count of bases not matched to a gene: 21. Repertoires were generated with immunoSEQ multiplex PCR, while TCRdb's copy carries only in-frame clones and drops some. The table lists 15,000 or so clones, around 30% of them singletons. This clone appeared a few times. The rearrangement uses TRBV28 and TRBJ2-3, with TRBD1 identical over 11 bases. The origin of this receptor is a human donor with diffuse large B-cell lymphoma. Material: tumor tissue. CDR3 residues: CASSSGQGARRWSNSTQYF. Here the CDR3 DNA reads TGTGCCAGCAGTTCCGGACAGGGGGCGCGCCGATGGTCGAATTCCACGCAGTATTTT.